This T cell receptor beta chain was documented in a study of OX40 agonist ivuxolimab in advanced cancers. Study information: Each dose-escalation patient presented with hepatocellular carcinoma, melanoma, renal cell or head and neck cancer. Study-wide results and caveats: In the 0.1 to 3.0 mg/kg range, CD4+ and CD8+ blood T cells had expanded clonally by week 6.

People who had autoimmune disease history or systemic immunosuppression were excluded. The investigators sampled blood at baseline, at cycle 4 day 1, and at cycle 7 day 1. The table came from immunoSEQ multiplex PCR; TCRdb's copy has only in-frame clones and leaves some out. There are almost 90,000 clones in the sample; around 87% occur only once, and 1.5% to 2% lies in the top ten. Concerning this clone itself: Antigen specificity is unknown.

The trim removed 3 bases at V and 1 base at J, leaving 6 bases unmatched. The CDR3 extends over 16 amino acids. Germline CDR1 and CDR2: LNHDA and SQIVND (reference sequence). This TCR was recovered from an adult with an advanced solid tumor such as melanoma, head and neck, liver or kidney cancer. This material consisted of CD4+ or CD8+ T cells sorted from blood, taken in a trial of the OX40 agonist ivuxolimab. The rearrangement uses TRBV19 and TRBJ2-1, with TRBD1 matching 7 bases. CDR3 sequence: CASSMGYRGSYNEQFF. CDR3 in DNA: TGTGCCAGTAGTATGGGTTACAGGGGTTCCTACAATGAGCAGTTCTTC.